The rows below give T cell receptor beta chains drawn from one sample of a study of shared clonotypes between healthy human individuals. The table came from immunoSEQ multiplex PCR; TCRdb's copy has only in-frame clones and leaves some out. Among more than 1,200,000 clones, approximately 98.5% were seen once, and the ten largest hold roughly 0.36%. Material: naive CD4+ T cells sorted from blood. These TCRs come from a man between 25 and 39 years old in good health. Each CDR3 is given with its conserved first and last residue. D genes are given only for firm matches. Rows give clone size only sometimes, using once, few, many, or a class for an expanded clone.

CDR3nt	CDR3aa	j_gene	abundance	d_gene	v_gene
TGTGCCAGCAGCTTACTGTTGGGGCTAGGAGATACGCAGTATTTT	CASSLLLGLGDTQYF	TRBJ2-3	-	-	TRBV11-2
TGCGCCAGCAGCGGAGTGGGTAGCGGCACAGATACGCAGTATTTT	CASSGVGSGTDTQYF	TRBJ2-3	-	-	TRBV5-1
TGTGCCAAAGGACTAGCGCGTTGGTATACGCAGTATTTT	CAKGLARWYTQYF	TRBJ2-3	-	TRBD2	TRBV9
TGTGCCAGCACTCCCCGGACAGGGGGGTTCTATGGCTACACCTTC	CASTPRTGGFYGYTF	TRBJ1-2	-	TRBD1	TRBV7-2
TGTGCCAGCAGTTACTCGACCGGGACAGGGGGGTACGAGCAGTACTTC	CASSYSTGTGGYEQYF	TRBJ2-7	-	TRBD1	TRBV6-5
TGCGCCAGCAGCTTGGGAGCGGCCCAAGAGACCCAGTACTTC	CASSLGAAQETQYF	TRBJ2-5	once	-	TRBV5-1
TGCGCCAGCAGCTTGGACGGCATGAGCTACGAGCAGTACTTC	CASSLDGMSYEQYF	TRBJ2-7	-	-	TRBV5-1
TGTGCCAGCAGCTTTATCCCTGGGGCTAATGAAAAACTGTTTTTT	CASSFIPGANEKLFF	TRBJ1-4	-	-	TRBV11-2
TGTGCCAGCAGCTTAGCAGTAGCGGGAGGAAGCTCCTACGAGCAGTACTTC	CASSLAVAGGSSYEQYF	TRBJ2-7	once	TRBD2	TRBV7-6
TGTGCAAGTCGCTTAGAAGAGGGACCCAACTGTTCACTTTACAATGAGCAGTTCTTC	CASRLEEGPNCSLYNEQFF	TRBJ2-1	-	-	TRBV12-2
TGTGCCAGCAGGGGCCAGCGGGAGGGCTCCTACAATGAGCAGTTCTTC	CASRGQREGSYNEQFF	TRBJ2-1	-	TRBD2	TRBV7-2
TGTGCCAGCAGCTTTGACAGGGGTTCAGATACGCAGTATTTT	CASSFDRGSDTQYF	TRBJ2-3	-	TRBD1	TRBV7-3
TGTGCCAGCAGTTCTGACAGCGCGGGAAACACCATATATTTT	CASSSDSAGNTIYF	TRBJ1-3	-	-	TRBV28
TGTGCCAGCAGCTTAACCTTGGCATTTCAGGGGACTGAAGCTTTCTTT	CASSLTLAFQGTEAFF	TRBJ1-1	-	-	TRBV11-2
TGTGCCAGCAGCTCAGGGACAGGATTAGCCTACGAGCAGTACTTC	CASSSGTGLAYEQYF	TRBJ2-7	-	TRBD1	TRBV9
TGTGCCAGCTCAACTAACAGGTACCAAGAGACCCAGTACTTC	CASSTNRYQETQYF	TRBJ2-5	-	-	TRBV18
TGCGCCAGCAGCCAAGAGCTCGTCAGGAGCTTCCCCAATCAGCCCCAGCATTTT	CASSQELVRSFPNQPQHF	TRBJ1-5	-	-	TRBV4-3
TGTGCCAGCAGCCGGGGACTAGCGGGCTACAATGAGCAGTTCTTC	CASSRGLAGYNEQFF	TRBJ2-1	-	TRBD2	TRBV7-3
TGCGCCAGCAGTGCAGCGGCCACCGAGCATAATGAGCAGTTCTTC	CASSAAATEHNEQFF	TRBJ2-1	-	-	TRBV10-1
TGCGCCAGCAGCTTGGGGGACAATCAGCCCCAGCATTTT	CASSLGDNQPQHF	TRBJ1-5	-	-	TRBV5-1
TGTGCCAGCAGCTTAGGGGACAGGGCATTCGATAGCAATCAGCCCCAGCATTTT	CASSLGDRAFDSNQPQHF	TRBJ1-5	-	TRBD1	TRBV7-9
TGCGCCAGCAGCTTGTCTTCCAGAGCGGAGCAGTACTTC	CASSLSSRAEQYF	TRBJ2-7	-	-	TRBV5-1
TGTGCCAGCAGTGCTCCCGGGGGCGGGAGGGCCGGTGAGCAGTTCTTC	CASSAPGGGRAGEQFF	TRBJ2-1	-	TRBD2	TRBV25-1
TGCGCCAGCAGCTTGAGTATGACCGGCTCTACTGCCTACGAGCAGTACTTC	CASSLSMTGSTAYEQYF	TRBJ2-7	-	-	TRBV5-1
TGTGCCAGCAGCTTAGACTCTGGGACTAGCTTTCAAGAGCAGTTCTTC	CASSLDSGTSFQEQFF	TRBJ2-1	once	TRBD2	TRBV7-4
TGTGCCAGCAGCCAAATGACTCTAGGGTACACCGGGGAGCTGTTTTTT	CASSQMTLGYTGELFF	TRBJ2-2	-	-	TRBV4-2
TGTGCCAGCAGCCCGTATAGCGGGACTCAGCAGTTCTTC	CASSPYSGTQQFF	TRBJ2-1	-	TRBD2	TRBV7-3
TGTGCCAGCAGCTTGGCAGGAACAGGGCAGTACTTC	CASSLAGTGQYF	TRBJ2-7	-	-	TRBV5-4
TGCGCCAGCAGCTTGGTCGGGGGGCGCGGATCTTCGGGTGGCTACACCTTC	CASSLVGGRGSSGGYTF	TRBJ1-2	-	-	TRBV5-1
TGTGCCAGCAGGCCCACACGGAGCACTGAAGCTTTCTTT	CASRPTRSTEAFF	TRBJ1-1	-	-	TRBV2
TGTGCCAGCAGCCCTGAGGGGACAGGGACCTACGAGCAGTACTTC	CASSPEGTGTYEQYF	TRBJ2-7	-	TRBD1	TRBV5-7
TGCGCCAGCAGTTACGGAAGGCACCCCCGGGGGGTAGACGAGCAGTACTTC	CASSYGRHPRGVDEQYF	TRBJ2-7	once	TRBD2	TRBV5-1